A selection of T cell receptor beta chains follows, all from one sample in a study of graft-versus-host responses after intestinal transplantation. Clones were read by immunoSEQ multiplex PCR, and TCRdb kept only the in-frame ones, dropping some. The data show about 46,000 clones, approximately 95% seen once. The sample here was PBMCs, taken 786 days after a first intestinal transplant, on the day of a second. These receptors originate from a human patient who received an intestinal transplant, so some T cells may come from the graft donor. Each CDR3 is given with its conserved first and last residue. Fields, in order: V gene, clone size, D gene, J gene, CDR3 DNA, CDR3 protein. The D gene is left open where the match is weak. Not all rows give a size; the values are once, few, many and, for expanded clones, a class.

v_gene: TRBV27
abundance: once
d_gene: NA
j_gene: TRBJ1-2
CDR3nt: TGTGCCAGCAGTTCGTCCCCCAACAGGGTGCTGGGTGGCTACACCTTC
CDR3aa: CASSSSPNRVLGGYTF

v_gene: TRBV4-2
abundance: NA
d_gene: NA
j_gene: TRBJ2-4
CDR3nt: TGTGCCAGCAGCCAAGCCTTTGGTAAGGGGAACATTCAGTACTTC
CDR3aa: CASSQAFGKGNIQYF

v_gene: TRBV6-5
abundance: NA
d_gene: NA
j_gene: TRBJ1-6
CDR3nt: TGTGCCAGCAGTTACGGCTCGAGCTCCTATAATTCACCCCTCCACTTT
CDR3aa: CASSYGSSSYNSPLHF

v_gene: TRBV6-6
abundance: NA
d_gene: TRBD1
j_gene: TRBJ2-5
CDR3nt: TGTGCCAGCAATGAGGACAGGGGGCGTCCAGAGACCCAGTACTTC
CDR3aa: CASNEDRGRPETQYF

v_gene: TRBV5-4
abundance: once
d_gene: NA
j_gene: TRBJ2-6
CDR3nt: TGTGCCAGCAGGGAGGCGGGCTCTGGGGCCAACGTCCTGACTTTC
CDR3aa: CASREAGSGANVLTF

v_gene: TRBV7-6
abundance: NA
d_gene: NA
j_gene: TRBJ2-3
CDR3nt: TGTGCCAGCAGCTTAGCGGGAGACAGTAGCACAGATACGCAGTATTTT
CDR3aa: CASSLAGDSSTDTQYF

v_gene: TRBV9
abundance: NA
d_gene: TRBD2
j_gene: TRBJ2-7
CDR3nt: TGTGCCAGCAGCGTAGATCTAGCGGATACCTACGAGCAGTACTTC
CDR3aa: CASSVDLADTYEQYF

v_gene: TRBV25-1
abundance: NA
d_gene: NA
j_gene: TRBJ1-1
CDR3nt: TGTGCCAGCAGTCAAGACCCCCAGCGGGCTTTCTTT
CDR3aa: CASSQDPQRAFF

v_gene: TRBV6-6
abundance: NA
d_gene: TRBD2
j_gene: TRBJ2-3
CDR3nt: TGTGCCAGCAGGCCGGCCGGCGGGAGGATATCAGATACGCAGTATTTT
CDR3aa: CASRPAGGRISDTQYF

v_gene: TRBV30
abundance: NA
d_gene: NA
j_gene: TRBJ1-1
CDR3nt: TGTGCCTGGGGCAGGGGTCTGAACACTGAAGCTTTCTTT
CDR3aa: CAWGRGLNTEAFF

v_gene: TRBV12-5
abundance: NA
d_gene: NA
j_gene: TRBJ2-5
CDR3nt: TGTGCTAGTGGTTTGGCAACTCCCATCCCTTTTGTCGGGGGCGATCAAGAGACCCAGTACTTC
CDR3aa: CASGLATPIPFVGGDQETQYF

v_gene: TRBV18
abundance: NA
d_gene: NA
j_gene: TRBJ1-1
CDR3nt: TGTGCCAGCTCAGGATCCGAGGATTTGGACACTGAAGCTTTCTTT
CDR3aa: CASSGSEDLDTEAFF

v_gene: TRBV27
abundance: NA
d_gene: NA
j_gene: TRBJ2-6
CDR3nt: TGTGCCAGCAGTTTATGGGGGGGGGCTCCTGGGGCCAACGTCCTGACTTTC
CDR3aa: CASSLWGGAPGANVLTF

v_gene: TRBV5-1
abundance: once
d_gene: TRBD2
j_gene: TRBJ2-1
CDR3nt: TGCGCCAGCAGCAGGGGACTAGCGGGAAGCCCCTACAATGAGCAGTTCTTC
CDR3aa: CASSRGLAGSPYNEQFF

v_gene: TRBV6-1
abundance: NA
d_gene: NA
j_gene: TRBJ2-7
CDR3nt: TGTGCCAGCAGTCTACCTTACGAGCAGTACTTC
CDR3aa: CASSLPYEQYF

v_gene: TRBV30
abundance: NA
d_gene: NA
j_gene: TRBJ2-7
CDR3nt: TGTGCCTGGACTCGACCGGGTTCATCCTACGAGCAGTACTTC
CDR3aa: CAWTRPGSSYEQYF

v_gene: TRBV7-6
abundance: NA
d_gene: NA
j_gene: TRBJ2-1
CDR3nt: TGTGCCAGCAGCCAACGGGACCGGCGCGGGGAGCAGTTCTTC
CDR3aa: CASSQRDRRGEQFF

v_gene: TRBV5-6
abundance: NA
d_gene: NA
j_gene: TRBJ2-6
CDR3nt: TGTGCCAGCAGCTTGGCCGGGGGCTCTGGGGCCAACGTCCTGACTTTC
CDR3aa: CASSLAGGSGANVLTF

v_gene: TRBV27
abundance: NA
d_gene: NA
j_gene: TRBJ1-5
CDR3nt: TGTGCCAGCAGTTCCGGGACGGTGGGAAATCAGCCCCAGCATTTT
CDR3aa: CASSSGTVGNQPQHF

v_gene: TRBV12-5
abundance: NA
d_gene: NA
j_gene: TRBJ2-4
CDR3nt: TGTGCTAGTGGTTCCGTGCAAAACATTCAGTACTTC
CDR3aa: CASGSVQNIQYF

v_gene: TRBV2
abundance: NA
d_gene: NA
j_gene: TRBJ2-5
CDR3nt: TGTGCCAGCAGTGAAATGTACAGGGAAGAGACCCAGTACTTC
CDR3aa: CASSEMYREETQYF

v_gene: TRBV18
abundance: NA
d_gene: TRBD1
j_gene: TRBJ1-2
CDR3nt: TGTGCCAGCTCACGGGACAGAGATGGCTACACCTTC
CDR3aa: CASSRDRDGYTF